This T cell receptor beta chain was found in a study of blood T cell repertoires in COVID-19. Study-wide background: The samples span acute and convalescent COVID-19 from the United States, Italy and Spain.

The V gene's germline CDR1 is KGHSH and CDR2 LQKENI. The CDR3 has 13 residues. V was trimmed by 7 bases and J by 5 bases, leaving 14 bases between them. Here immunoSEQ multiplex PCR was the method, and the copy in TCRdb shows in-frame clones only, minus some. This sample has about 210,000 clones, with roughly 87% found just once. This TCR came from a woman in her sixties or seventies with COVID-19, enrolled during active disease. The chain links TRBV18 to TRBJ2-5; D unclear. Sequenced input: peripheral blood. As DNA, the CDR3 is TGTGCCAGCTGCGCTAGTTTAACGGAGACCCAGTACTTC. This sequence encodes CASCASLTETQYF. Full variable domain (rest looked up from reference TRBV18 and TRBJ2-5): NAGVMQNPRHLVRRRGQEARLRCSPMKGHSHVYWYRQLPEEGLKFMVYLQKENIIDESGMPKERFSAEFPKEGPSILRIQQVVRGDSAAYFCASCASLTETQYFGPGTRLLVL.